This T cell receptor beta chain was identified during a study of blood T cell repertoires in COVID-19. Study overall: Specimens from acute and convalescent COVID-19 originated in the United States, Italy and Spain. T cells, B-cell-depleted T cells, or PBMCs supplied cDNA or gDNA.

The V segment lost 2 bases and the J segment 7 bases; nucleotides outside the gene matches: 4. The length of the CDR3 is 13 residues. Germline-derived CDR1 and CDR2 are MGHRA and YSYEKL. Authors' data handling: Scientists estimated how many nucleated cells there were by amplifying reference gene primers. Clones were sequenced by immunoSEQ multiplex PCR, and TCRdb holds only the in-frame ones, with some missing. V and J calls and clone size are given by that table; D and trimming were obtained from the DNA. This table has some 350,000 clones, around nine tenths appearing once. Sequenced input: peripheral blood. The sequence derives from a human donor in a cohort sampled during active COVID-19. V is TRBV4-1 and J is TRBJ2-7, with 8 bases identical to TRBD1. The CDR3 DNA follows: TGCGCCAGCAGCCAATCTACAGGGGGGGAGCAGTACTTC. The encoded protein is CASSQSTGGEQYF.